This entry lists 14 T cell receptor beta chains sequenced from one sample in a study of breast tumors, draining lymph nodes, adjacent tissues. TCRdb called the multiplex PCR reads again in MiXCR, with one record for every CDR3 protein. The table has 20,000 to 30,000 distinct CDR3 sequences, over 60% seen once. The sequenced material came from tumor-adjacent breast tissue. These receptors were collected from a female donor with breast cancer. Some clones in this sample may be carry-over from other donors' samples.

The chain combines TRBV15 with TRBJ2-1; TRBD1 aligns across 8 bases. The CDR3 is 16 residues long. V dropped 3 bases and J dropped 4; count of bases not matched to a gene: 8. Per the germline V gene, CDR1 is LNHNV and CDR2 is YYDKDF (reference sequence). Here the CDR3 reads CATSSIMTGVYNEQFF. The CDR3 region has the DNA TGTGCCACCAGCAGCATCATGACAGGGGTATACAATGAGCAGTTCTTC. Based on the CDR3 plus reference TRBV15 and TRBJ2-1, the full variable domain is DAMVIQNPRYQVTQFGKPVTLSCSQTLNHNVMYWYQQKSSQAPKLLFHYYDKDFNNEADTPDNFQSRRPNTSFCFLDIRSPGLGDTAMYLCATSSIMTGVYNEQFFGPGTRLTVL.

V is TRBV20-1 and J is TRBJ2-7, with 7 bases matching TRBD2. J gave up 2 bases and V 7 bases, and 8 bases lay outside the gene matches. From germline, CDR1 is DFQATT and CDR2 SNEGSKA (reference sequence). The length of the CDR3 is 13 residues. The CDR3 region has the DNA TGCAGTGGTTCGGGGCGGGAGCCCTACGAGCAGTACTTC. Protein sequence: CSGSGREPYEQYF.

V and J are TRBV7-3 and TRBJ2-1, with a possible D match to TRBD2 (6 bases). V was shortened by 2 bases and J by 9 bases, with 11 bases between the two germline ends. Germline CDR1 SGHTA, CDR2 FQGTGA. The CDR3 contains 13 residues. The CDR3 DNA reads as TGTGCCAGCAGCTTATATGAAGCGGGTGAGCAGTTCTTC. As protein: CASSLYEAGEQFF.

There are many counts of this clonotype. This rearrangement joins TRBV5-1 to TRBJ2-7; D gene uncertain. This CDR3 comprises 14 residues. CDR1 SGHRS and CDR2 YFSETQ come from the germline V gene. The V end was cut by 4 bases, the J end by 0 bases, with 11 bases between. CDR3 sequence reads: CASSIQPSSYEQYF. CDR3 bases: TGCGCCAGCAGCATACAGCCAAGCTCCTACGAGCAGTACTTC. The variable domain in full, with the rest retrieved from reference TRBV5-1 and TRBJ2-7, is KAGVTQTPRYLIKTRGQQVTLSCSPISGHRSVSWYQQTPGQGLQFLFEYFSETQRNKGNFPGRFSGRQFSNSRSEMNVSTLELGDSALYLCASSIQPSSYEQYFGPGTRLTVT.

The chain is built from TRBV20-1 and TRBJ1-6; D is perhaps TRBD1 (6 bases). The CDR3 covers 13 residues. Germline V CDR1 and CDR2: DFQATT, SNEGSKA (reference sequence). CDR3 sequence reads: CIRTATDNSPLHF. CDR3 nucleotide sequence: TGCATTCGGACAGCTACTGATAATTCACCCCTCCACTTT.

This clonotype was found many times. V and J are TRBV19 and TRBJ1-2; TRBD1 matches at 7 bases. Per germline, CDR1 LNHDA and CDR2 SQIVND (reference sequence). V trimming: 7 bases; J trimming: 5 bases; junction bases outside the gene matches: 13. The CDR3 sequence is 15 residues long. CDR3 protein: CASTDGQVGPYGYTF. The CDR3 DNA reads TGTGCCAGTACCGACGGACAGGTCGGCCCATATGGCTACACCTTC.

The rearrangement joins TRBV24-1 to TRBJ2-1; D is undetermined. Trimming shortened V by 5 bases and J by 3 bases, and 7 bases separated the two germline ends. The CDR3 runs 13 residues. Germline CDR1 and CDR2: KGHDR and SFDVKD. CDR3 coding DNA: TGTGCCACCAGTGCCCCGTACTACAATGAGCAGTTCTTC. Translating gives CATSAPYYNEQFF.

This sequence joins TRBV15 and TRBJ2-7, with D possibly matching TRBD2 (6 bases). The CDR3 has 12 amino acids. Germline V gene sequence: CDR1 LNHNV, CDR2 YYDKDF (reference sequence). The V end was cut by 5 bases, the J end by 4 bases, with 9 bases between. The CDR3 bases are TGTGCCACCAGCCACGGGGGATACGAGCAGTACTTC. Its protein product is CATSHGGYEQYF.

The chain employs TRBV2 and TRBJ2-5; 7 nucleotides match TRBD2. The V gene's germline CDR1 is SNHLY and CDR2 FYNNEI. This CDR3 has 13 residues. Trimming cost V 3 bases and J 5 bases; bases outside gene matches: 3. The CDR3 spells CASSDGGGETQYF. CDR3 coding DNA: TGTGCCAGCAGTGATGGGGGGGGTGAGACCCAGTACTTC.

This clonotype came up a few times. The J gene is TRBJ1-5, the V gene TRBV25-1; D not certain. The CDR3 runs to 13 residues. Germline V gene sequence: CDR1 MGHDK, CDR2 SYGVNS. Trimming pared 1 base from V and 4 bases from J, leaving 5 bases between. The CDR3 DNA follows: TGTGCCAGCAGTGAATCGGGAAATCAGCCCCAGCATTTT. The encoded protein is CASSESGNQPQHF.

This clonotype qualifies as medium-sized. The chain recombines TRBV11-3 with TRBJ1-2; D is perhaps TRBD1 (6 bases). The CDR3 extends over 14 amino acids. Per germline, CDR1 SGHNT and CDR2 YENEEA. V was clipped by 1 base and J by 4 bases, with 10 bases between them. CDR3 coding DNA: TGTGCCAGCAGCTTAGGTTCCAGGGGCTATGGCTACACCTTC. Translation: CASSLGSRGYGYTF.

The V and J genes are TRBV12-3 or TRBV12-4 and TRBJ2-7; TRBD2 might be the D (6 bases). This CDR3 comprises 14 residues. V lost 7 bases to trimming and J lost 3 bases, with 16 bases between them. The CDR3 DNA reads as TGTGCCAGCAAGTTTTTGCGGGACCACTACGAGCAGTACTTC. As protein: CASKFLRDHYEQYF.

V gene TRBV9 combines with J gene TRBJ1-4; 8 bases are shared with TRBD1. Unmatched junction bases numbered 7, after V lost 2 bases and J lost 7 bases. From germline, CDR1 is SGDLS and CDR2 YYNGEE. The CDR3 extends over 15 amino acids. Written as DNA, the CDR3 is TGTGCCAGCAGCGTCTCAGGGGGCGGGGGTGAAAAACTGTTTTTT. It yields the protein CASSVSGGGGEKLFF.

The chain recombines TRBV5-5 with TRBJ1-3; 7 bases fit TRBD1. This CDR3 is 16 amino acids long. Germline V CDR1 and CDR2: SGHKS, YYEKEE (reference sequence). The V gene end was trimmed by 4 bases and the J gene end by 2 bases; junction bases not matched to a gene: 9. CDR3: CASSRTSTGTGNTIYF. The CDR3 nucleotides are TGTGCCAGCAGCAGGACCTCGACAGGGACTGGAAACACCATATATTTT. The variable domain in full, with the rest retrieved from reference TRBV5-5 and TRBJ1-3, is DAGVTQSPTHLIKTRGQQVTLRCSPISGHKSVSWYQQVLGQGPQFIFQYYEKEERGRGNFPDRFSARQFPNYSSELNVNALLLGDSALYLCASSRTSTGTGNTIYFGEGSWLTVV.